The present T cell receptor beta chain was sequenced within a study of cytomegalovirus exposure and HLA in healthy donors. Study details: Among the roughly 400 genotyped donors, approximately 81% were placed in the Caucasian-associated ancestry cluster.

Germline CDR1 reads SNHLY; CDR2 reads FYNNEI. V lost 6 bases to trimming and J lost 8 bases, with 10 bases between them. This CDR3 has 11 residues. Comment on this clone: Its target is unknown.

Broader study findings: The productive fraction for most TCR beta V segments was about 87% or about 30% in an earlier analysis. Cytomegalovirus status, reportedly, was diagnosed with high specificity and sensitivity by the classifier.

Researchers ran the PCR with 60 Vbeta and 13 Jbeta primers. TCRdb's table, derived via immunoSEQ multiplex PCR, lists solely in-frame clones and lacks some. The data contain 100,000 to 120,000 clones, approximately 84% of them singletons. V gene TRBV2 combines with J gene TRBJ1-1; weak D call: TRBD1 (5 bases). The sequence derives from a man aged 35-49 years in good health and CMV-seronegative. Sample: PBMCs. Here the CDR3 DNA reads TGTGCCAGCAGGCTGACAGTAGAAGCTTTCTTT. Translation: CASRLTVEAFF.